This is a list of T cell receptor beta chains from one sample in a study of identical twins. TCRdb re-analysed the 5' RACE reads in MiXCR, keeping a single row per CDR3 protein. This sample has 510,000 or so distinct CDR3 sequences; roughly 15% occur once, and the top ten carry roughly 0.4%. This sample was shared with a second study, whose subject was yellow fever vaccine responses in identical twins.

The sequencing sample was made of CD4+ T cells sorted from blood. These receptors all stem from a woman between 18 and 29 years old in good health. CDR3s include the opening cysteine and the closing phenylalanine or tryptophan. Fields, in order: clone size, V gene, D gene, J gene, CDR3 DNA, CDR3 protein. The D gene is left open where the match is weak. Size is stated for part of the rows, as once, few or many counts, or as a class when the clone is expanded.

size: few; V: TRBV6-1; D: .; J: TRBJ1-6; DNA: TGTGCCAGTGGGGAACAGGTTAATTCACCCCTCCACTTT; CDR3: CASGEQVNSPLHF
size: .; V: TRBV28; D: .; J: TRBJ1-5; DNA: TGTGCCAGCAGTATAGAACAGGCTGGAAATCAGCCCCAGCATTTT; CDR3: CASSIEQAGNQPQHF
size: few; V: TRBV7-9; D: TRBD2; J: TRBJ2-3; DNA: TGTGCCAGCAGCTTTCCGGGACTAGCTTTATATACGCAGTATTTT; CDR3: CASSFPGLALYTQYF
size: .; V: TRBV7-9; D: .; J: TRBJ2-7; DNA: TGTGCCAGCAGCTCCCCCTCGACATTGCTCTACGAGCAGTACTTC; CDR3: CASSSPSTLLYEQYF
size: few; V: TRBV20-1; D: .; J: TRBJ2-5; DNA: TGCAGTGCTACAGATGGTGAGGAGACCCAGTACTTC; CDR3: CSATDGEETQYF
size: many; V: TRBV5-5; D: TRBD1; J: TRBJ1-2; DNA: TGTGCCAGCAGCTTAAGACAGGGTTTCGGCTACACCTTC; CDR3: CASSLRQGFGYTF
size: few; V: TRBV29-1; D: TRBD1; J: TRBJ1-4; DNA: TGCAGCGTCCTCGGGACAGGAAATGAAAAACTGTTTTTT; CDR3: CSVLGTGNEKLFF
size: .; V: TRBV6-1; D: TRBD1; J: TRBJ1-2; DNA: TGTGCCAGCAGTCCACCAAGGGACAGGAACTATGGCTACACCTTC; CDR3: CASSPPRDRNYGYTF
size: few; V: TRBV24-1; D: TRBD1; J: TRBJ1-2; DNA: TGTGCCACCAGCCAGGACAGGTTCTATGGCTACACCTTC; CDR3: CATSQDRFYGYTF
size: few; V: TRBV5-1; D: .; J: TRBJ2-3; DNA: TGCGCCAGCATGTCCAGGGGAGGTGCGACTAGCACAGATACGCAGTATTTT; CDR3: CASMSRGGATSTDTQYF